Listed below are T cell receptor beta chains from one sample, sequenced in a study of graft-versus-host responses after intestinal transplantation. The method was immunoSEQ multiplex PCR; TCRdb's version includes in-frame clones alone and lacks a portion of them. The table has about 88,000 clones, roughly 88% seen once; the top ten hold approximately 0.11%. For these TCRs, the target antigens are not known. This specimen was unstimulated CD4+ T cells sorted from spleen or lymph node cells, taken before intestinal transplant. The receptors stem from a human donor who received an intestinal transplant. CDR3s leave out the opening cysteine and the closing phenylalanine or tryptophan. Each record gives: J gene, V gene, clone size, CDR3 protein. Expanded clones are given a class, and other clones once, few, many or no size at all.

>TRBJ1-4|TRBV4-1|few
ASSQPPPDRGSEKLF
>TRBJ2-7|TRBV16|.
ASSPPGQGIEQY
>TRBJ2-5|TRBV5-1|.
ASSLEVTQY
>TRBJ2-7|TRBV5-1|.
ASSWTASYEQY
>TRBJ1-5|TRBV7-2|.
ASSLHRVSQPQH
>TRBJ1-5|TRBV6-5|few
ASSWQGNQPQH
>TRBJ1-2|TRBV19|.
ASSISGLSYGYT
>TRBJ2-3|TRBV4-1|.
ASSQGWGLDTDTQY
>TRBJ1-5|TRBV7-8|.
ASSRGTAYQPQH
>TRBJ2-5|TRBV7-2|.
ASSHRSGEETQY
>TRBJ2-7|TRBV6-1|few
ASSEAPGREQY
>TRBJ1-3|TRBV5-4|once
ASSSAGSRSGNTIY
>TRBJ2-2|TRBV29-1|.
SVRERPNTGELF
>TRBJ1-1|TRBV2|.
AIGATEAF
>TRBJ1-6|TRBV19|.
ASSTPDRGRSPLH
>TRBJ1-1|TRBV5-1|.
ASSFEGFSEAF
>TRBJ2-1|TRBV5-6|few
ASSLVAEQF
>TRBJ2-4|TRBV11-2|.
ASSGTGQKLAKNIQY
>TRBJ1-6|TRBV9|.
ASSPRGTGPSPLH
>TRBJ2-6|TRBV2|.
ASSDTGTGANVLT
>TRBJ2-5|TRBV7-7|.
ASSAGLVTETQY
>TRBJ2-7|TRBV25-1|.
ASSLAVSYEQY
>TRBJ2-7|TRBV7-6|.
ASSPSYGGTYEQY
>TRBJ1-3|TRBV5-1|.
ASSFSEQTSGNTIY
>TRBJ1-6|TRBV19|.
ASSMMRDSPLH
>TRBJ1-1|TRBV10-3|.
AASHPTAGNTEAF
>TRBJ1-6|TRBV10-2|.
ASRGGRSYNSPLH
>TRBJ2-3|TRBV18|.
ASSPLSGGADTQY
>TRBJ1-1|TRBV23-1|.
ASSKFLQGTEAF
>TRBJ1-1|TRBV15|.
ATSRDFSGGVVSTEAF
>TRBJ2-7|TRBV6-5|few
ASSYGGGPSYEQY
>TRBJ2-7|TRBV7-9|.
ASSWTAYEQY
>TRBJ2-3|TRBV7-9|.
ASSFRLGRVGTDTQY
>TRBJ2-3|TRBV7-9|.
ASSLGPQGHTQY
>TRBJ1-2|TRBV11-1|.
ASSLAGAYGYT
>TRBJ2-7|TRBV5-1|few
ASSRAGPSYEQY
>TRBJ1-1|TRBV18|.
ASSPLAGTEAF